This TCR beta chain was found in a study of T-cell reconstitution after alpha-beta-depleted transplantation in children. Unique molecular identifiers were incorporated into the prepared TCRbeta library. MiXCR, run by TCRdb on the PCR reads, gives a single entry per CDR3 protein. This sample has under 250,000 distinct CDR3 sequences, with roughly 6.6% found just once. The CDR3 spans 13 residues. With 1 base removed from V and 7 bases from J, the gap between germline ends came to 8 bases. Germline-derived CDR1 and CDR2 are SEHNR and FQNEAQ (reference sequence). This clonotype showed up many times. The J gene is TRBJ2-1, the V gene TRBV7-9, with D uncertain. The sequence derives from a boy younger than 10 with acute lymphoblastic leukemia, due to receive a stem cell transplant. The material was PBMCs, obtained before TCRalphabeta/CD19-depleted stem cell transplant. The CDR3 DNA follows: TGTGCCAGCAGCTTAGAGGCTGGTAATGAGCAGTTCTTC. Translated, it gives CASSLEAGNEQFF. The variable domain in full, completed from reference TRBV7-9 and TRBJ2-1, reads DTGVSQNPRHKITKRGQNVTFRCDPISEHNRLYWYRQTLGQGPEFLTYFQNEAQLEKSRLLSDRFSAERPKGSFSTLEIQRTEQGDSAMYLCASSLEAGNEQFFGPGTRLTVL.